Listed below are T cell receptor beta chains from one sample, sequenced in a study of blood T cell repertoires in COVID-19. Method: immunoSEQ multiplex PCR; TCRdb's copy keeps in-frame clones and lacks some. The sample includes fewer than 150,000 clones, under 90% of them seen just once. The specimen was peripheral blood. The receptors derive from a human donor in a cohort sampled during active COVID-19. CDR3s include the opening cysteine and the closing phenylalanine or tryptophan. The order of the fields is J gene, clone size, V gene, D gene, CDR3 protein, CDR3 DNA. D genes are given only for firm matches. Clone sizes are given selectively: once, few, many, or a class where the clone is expanded.

>TRBJ1-6|NA|TRBV5-1|NA
CASSLGFGQGNSPLHF
TGCGCCAGCAGCTTGGGGTTTGGGCAGGGGAATTCACCCCTCCACTTT
>TRBJ1-5|NA|TRBV2|NA
CASSPKRGQPQHF
TGTGCCAGCAGCCCAAAGCGGGGTCAGCCCCAGCATTTT
>TRBJ2-5|NA|TRBV11-2|TRBD2
CASSLARLATIPTKETQYF
TGTGCCAGCAGCTTGGCCAGACTAGCGACTATTCCTACCAAAGAGACCCAGTACTTC
>TRBJ1-2|NA|TRBV13|TRBD1
CASSLGQVGYTF
TGTGCCAGCAGCCTCGGACAGGTTGGCTACACCTTC
>TRBJ2-5|NA|TRBV6-6|TRBD1
CASSYGRGRETQYF
TGTGCCAGCAGTTACGGAAGGGGGCGGGAGACCCAGTACTTC
>TRBJ2-2|NA|TRBV18|TRBD1
CASSRQGANTGELFF
TGTGCCAGCTCCAGGCAGGGGGCGAACACCGGGGAGCTGTTTTTT
>TRBJ1-3|NA|TRBV7-9|TRBD1
CAFPPAGGSGNTIYF
TGTGCCTTCCCCCCTGCAGGGGGCAGTGGAAACACCATATATTTT
>TRBJ2-2|few|TRBV7-9|TRBD1
CASSLGTANTGELFF
TGTGCCAGCAGCTTGGGGACAGCGAACACCGGGGAGCTGTTTTTT
>TRBJ2-5|NA|TRBV7-3|NA
CASSPTGAGETQYF
TGTGCCAGCAGCCCCACTGGAGCAGGGGAGACCCAGTACTTC
>TRBJ1-6|NA|TRBV5-8|NA
CASSFSDRRSGPLHF
TGTGCCAGCAGCTTCTCCGACAGGAGATCGGGGCCCCTCCACTTT
>TRBJ1-1|NA|TRBV6-5|NA
CASSPLAGNPEAFF
TGTGCCAGCAGTCCCCTGGCAGGGAACCCTGAAGCTTTCTTT
>TRBJ2-1|NA|TRBV6-5|NA
CASSYSKSVNEQFF
TGTGCCAGCAGTTACTCGAAGTCGGTCAATGAGCAGTTCTTC
>TRBJ1-1|NA|TRBV7-2|NA
CASRHDSLNTEAFF
TGTGCCAGCAGGCATGACAGCTTAAACACTGAAGCTTTCTTT
>TRBJ1-5|NA|TRBV6-5|NA
CASSSPGQWNNQPQHF
TGTGCCAGCAGTTCACCAGGCCAGTGGAACAATCAGCCCCAGCATTTT
>TRBJ2-2|NA|TRBV28|NA
CASLPGATTGELFF
TGTGCCAGTCTCCCAGGGGCCACCACCGGGGAGCTGTTTTTT
>TRBJ2-3|NA|TRBV7-6|TRBD2
CASSLYSGASTDTQYF
TGTGCCAGCAGCTTATATAGCGGGGCCTCCACAGATACGCAGTATTTT
>TRBJ1-1|NA|TRBV30|NA
CAWGYRVGTEAFF
TGTGCCTGGGGGTACAGGGTCGGCACTGAAGCTTTCTTT
>TRBJ2-1|once|TRBV9|TRBD2
CASSASGGADEQFF
TGTGCCAGCAGTGCTAGCGGGGGGGCTGATGAGCAGTTCTTC
>TRBJ2-2|NA|TRBV19|TRBD2
CASSPSGGNTGELFF
TGTGCCAGTAGTCCTAGCGGGGGGAACACCGGGGAGCTGTTTTTT
>TRBJ2-7|once|TRBV5-5|TRBD2
CASSFDDTGGVEQYF
TGTGCCAGCAGCTTTGACGACACGGGAGGGGTCGAGCAGTACTTC
>TRBJ1-1|NA|TRBV5-1|NA
CASSPSPGITEAFF
TGCGCCAGCAGCCCGAGCCCGGGAATCACTGAAGCTTTCTTT
>TRBJ2-3|NA|TRBV11-2|NA
CASSLGWSALTPQYF
TGTGCCAGCAGCTTAGGGTGGAGTGCCCTCACCCCGCAGTATTTT
>TRBJ2-6|NA|TRBV7-3|NA
CASSLMGTPGANVLTF
TGTGCCAGCAGCTTAATGGGCACTCCTGGGGCCAACGTCCTGACTTTC
>TRBJ2-5|NA|TRBV25-1|TRBD2
CASSETRGGAVQETQYF
TGTGCCAGCAGTGAAACCCGGGGGGGCGCGGTCCAAGAGACCCAGTACTTC
>TRBJ1-1|NA|TRBV2|NA
CASSVLTGRNTEAFF
TGTGCCAGCAGCGTCCTTACAGGGAGGAACACTGAAGCTTTCTTT
>TRBJ1-1|NA|TRBV4-1|NA
CASSQDIMNTEAFF
TGCGCCAGCAGCCAAGATATTATGAACACTGAAGCTTTCTTT
>TRBJ1-2|NA|TRBV29-1|NA
CSVAEGFYGYTF
TGCAGCGTTGCGGAGGGCTTCTATGGCTACACCTTC
>TRBJ2-3|NA|TRBV2|TRBD2
CASSGRGLAGGLNTQYF
TGTGCCAGCAGTGGGCGAGGACTAGCGGGGGGATTAAATACGCAGTATTTT
>TRBJ2-1|NA|TRBV7-6|NA
CASSLSPGVFGDEQFF
TGTGCCAGCAGCTTATCTCCAGGGGTATTCGGGGATGAGCAGTTCTTC
>TRBJ1-2|once|TRBV2|NA
CASTVLNYGYTF
TGTGCCAGCACAGTGTTAAACTATGGCTACACCTTC
>TRBJ1-2|NA|TRBV19|NA
CASSGAPRKFQVVLYGYTF
TGTGCCAGTAGTGGGGCCCCGCGCAAGTTCCAAGTAGTACTTTATGGCTACACCTTC
>TRBJ2-1|NA|TRBV9|NA
CASSVGGTYNEQFF
TGTGCCAGCAGCGTAGGCGGGACCTACAATGAGCAGTTCTTC
>TRBJ2-5|NA|TRBV11-2|NA
CASSVGARETQYF
TGTGCCAGCAGCGTGGGGGCCCGAGAGACCCAGTACTTC
>TRBJ1-2|NA|TRBV9|NA
CASSVDRDGGYTF
TGTGCCAGCAGCGTAGACAGGGATGGCGGCTACACCTTC
>TRBJ2-2|NA|TRBV15|NA
CATSRDAGSGELFF
TGTGCCACCAGCAGAGATGCCGGTTCTGGGGAGCTGTTTTTT
>TRBJ2-7|NA|TRBV19|NA
CASSGIHYEQYF
TGTGCCAGTAGCGGGATACACTACGAGCAGTACTTC
>TRBJ1-1|NA|TRBV3-1/TRBV3-2|NA
CASSQEGKGVTEAFF
TGTGCCAGCAGCCAAGAAGGGAAAGGGGTCACTGAAGCTTTCTTT
>TRBJ1-5|NA|TRBV12-2|NA
CASRFIPQFGRGRISNQPQHF
TGTGCAAGTCGCTTTATCCCACAGTTCGGCAGGGGGCGGATAAGCAATCAGCCCCAGCATTTT
>TRBJ1-1|NA|TRBV5-6|NA
CASSRGDFRAFF
TGTGCCAGCAGCCGCGGGGATTTCCGAGCTTTCTTT
>TRBJ1-6|NA|TRBV6-4|NA
CASSDPRGRLRSPLHF
TGTGCCAGCAGTGACCCGCGAGGGCGGCTCCGTTCACCCCTCCACTTT
>TRBJ2-3|NA|TRBV24-1|TRBD1
CATTGTGSTDTQYF
TGTGCCACAACCGGGACAGGGTCCACAGATACGCAGTATTTT
>TRBJ1-5|NA|TRBV19|TRBD1
CASSMTTGRRNQPQHF
TGTGCCAGTAGCATGACGACAGGGCGGCGCAATCAGCCCCAGCATTTT
>TRBJ2-4|NA|TRBV9|NA
CASSVAPTGAKNIQYF
TGTGCCAGCAGCGTAGCCCCCACAGGGGCCAAAAACATTCAGTACTTC
>TRBJ1-4|NA|TRBV10-1|NA
CASIRQAGGSNEKLFF
TGCGCCAGTATTAGACAGGCGGGTGGGTCTAATGAAAAACTGTTTTTT
>TRBJ2-4|NA|TRBV7-4|TRBD1
CASSPGQGASGKNIQYF
TGTGCCAGCAGCCCTGGACAGGGGGCCAGTGGCAAAAACATTCAGTACTTC
>TRBJ1-1|NA|TRBV7-2|TRBD1
CASSPDGTGKNTEAFF
TGTGCCAGCAGCCCCGACGGGACAGGGAAGAACACTGAAGCTTTCTTT
>TRBJ2-7|NA|TRBV21-1|NA
CASSSEGDIALKQYF
TGTGCCAGCAGCTCAGAGGGGGACATAGCACTCAAGCAGTACTTC
>TRBJ2-6|NA|TRBV7-2|TRBD1
CASSSQIRDSHSGANVLTF
TGTGCCAGCAGCTCACAAATCCGGGACAGTCACTCTGGGGCCAACGTCCTGACTTTC
>TRBJ2-7|NA|TRBV2|TRBD1
CASSILGQGRYEQYF
TGTGCCAGCAGTATCTTGGGACAGGGTCGCTACGAGCAGTACTTC
>TRBJ1-3|NA|TRBV5-5|NA
CASTLQSGNTIYF
TGTGCCAGCACCCTCCAGTCTGGAAACACCATATATTTT
>TRBJ1-2|NA|TRBV5-1|NA
CASSTGTSKVHGYTF
TGCGCCAGCAGCACCGGGACATCAAAAGTTCATGGCTACACCTTC
>TRBJ2-7|NA|TRBV4-1|NA
CASSQMTGTYEQYF
TGCGCCAGCAGCCAAATGACAGGTACCTACGAGCAGTACTTC
>TRBJ2-6|few|TRBV6-6|NA
CASLSGGANVLTF
TGTGCCAGCCTATCGGGTGGGGCCAACGTCCTGACTTTC
>TRBJ2-5|NA|TRBV5-4|NA
CASSLVMAQETQYF
TGTGCCAGCAGCTTGGTGATGGCTCAAGAGACCCAGTACTTC
>TRBJ1-2|NA|TRBV27|NA
CALAGNYGYTF
TGTGCCCTAGCAGGCAACTATGGCTACACCTTC